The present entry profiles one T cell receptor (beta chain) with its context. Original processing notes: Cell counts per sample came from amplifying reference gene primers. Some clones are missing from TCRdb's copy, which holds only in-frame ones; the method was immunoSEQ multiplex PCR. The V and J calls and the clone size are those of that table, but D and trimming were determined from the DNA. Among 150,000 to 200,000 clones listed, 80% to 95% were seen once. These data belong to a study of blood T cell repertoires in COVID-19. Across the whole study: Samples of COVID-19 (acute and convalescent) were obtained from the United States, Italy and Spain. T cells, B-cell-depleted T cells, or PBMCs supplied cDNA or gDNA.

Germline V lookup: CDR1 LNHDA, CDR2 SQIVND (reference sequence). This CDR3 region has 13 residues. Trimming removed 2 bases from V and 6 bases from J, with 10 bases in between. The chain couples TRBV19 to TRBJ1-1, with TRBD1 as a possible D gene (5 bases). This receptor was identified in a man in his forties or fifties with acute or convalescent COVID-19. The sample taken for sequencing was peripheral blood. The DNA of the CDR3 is TGTGCCAGTAGTATACGGCAGGGCCCTGAAGCTTTCTTT. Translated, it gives CASSIRQGPEAFF.